These 21 T cell receptor beta chains were sequenced from one sample in a study of blood T cells in healthy people across ages. Sample-barcoded 5' priming and a J-beta primer mix drove a second PCR of 7 to 11 cycles. TCRdb re-derived calls from the 5' RACE reads in MiXCR, one entry per CDR3 protein. The profile shows approximately 800,000 distinct CDR3 sequences, 35% to 50% of them singletons. Sample: blood. Receptors were obtained from an elderly man in good health.

V usage is TRBV4-3 and J usage is TRBJ1-6; D unresolved. There are 13 residues in the CDR3. The germline CDR1 and CDR2 sequences are LGHNA and YSLEER. V lost 2 bases and J lost 10, with 9 bases in between. The DNA of the CDR3 is TGCGCCAGCAGCCAAACCTCGGACTCACCCCTCCACTTT. This gives the protein CASSQTSDSPLHF.

CDR3 coding DNA: TGTGCCAGCAGTTCGGGACCCAGGGGGATCACCGGGGAGCTGTTTTTT. Translation: CASSSGPRGITGELFF. V gene TRBV12-3 or TRBV12-4 combines with J gene TRBJ2-2, with 7 bases fitting TRBD1. CDR3 length equals 16 residues. V was pared by 4 bases and J by 4 bases, with 9 bases of the junction left unmatched.

The DNA for the CDR3 is TGTGCCACCGGGAGGGGGCCCCCAACCGGGGAGCTGTTTTTT. This codes for CATGRGPPTGELFF. The rearrangement uses TRBV2 and TRBJ2-2; maybe TRBD2 (8 bases). V lost 10 bases and J lost 5, with 17 bases in between. The CDR3 loop spans 14 amino acids. CDR1 is SNHLY, CDR2 FYNNEI, per germline.

The chain uses TRBV5-1 and TRBJ2-5; the D gene is possibly TRBD2 (6 bases). The DNA end lines up better with TRBJ2-7; the J call may be wrong. From germline, CDR1 is SGHRS and CDR2 YFSETQ. CDR3 length: 14 amino acids. CDR3 sequence: CASSLRGEVYEQYF. The CDR3 region has the DNA TGCGCCAGCAGCTTGAGAGGGGAGGTCTACGAGCAGTACTTC.

There are a few counts of this clonotype. The rearrangement links TRBV18 to TRBJ2-7; 7 nucleotides match TRBD2. The CDR3 consists of 14 residues. J was trimmed by 2 bases and V by 3 bases; bases with no gene match: 4. Germline CDR1 is KGHSH and CDR2 is LQKENI. CDR3 amino acids: CASSPGGSTYEQYF. For the CDR3, the DNA is TGTGCCAGCTCACCGGGGGGGTCTACCTACGAGCAGTACTTC.

The chain recombines TRBV20-1 with TRBJ2-3; D gene unclear. CDR1 DFQATT and CDR2 SNEGSKA come from the germline V gene (reference sequence). This CDR3 has 13 amino acids. Trimming pared 5 bases from V and 0 bases from J, leaving 9 bases between. The CDR3 DNA reads as TGCAGTGCTGGGATGGACAGCACAGATACGCAGTATTTT. Amino acids: CSAGMDSTDTQYF.

The chain joins TRBV20-1 to TRBJ2-7, with TRBD1 as a possible D gene (6 bases). Germline V CDR1 and CDR2: DFQATT, SNEGSKA (reference sequence). The CDR3 contains 14 residues. Trimming cost V 4 bases and J 0 bases, with 13 bases left between them. The CDR3 DNA reads TGCAGTGCTACCAGAACAGGGAGCTCCTACGAGCAGTACTTC. This encodes CSATRTGSSYEQYF.

The chain couples TRBV7-2 to TRBJ2-1; tentative D call: TRBD2 (6 bases). V dropped 5 bases and J dropped 2 bases, with 16 bases sitting between them. CDR1 and CDR2 from the germline V gene are SGHTA and FQGNSA. The CDR3 is 16 residues long. The CDR3 DNA reads as TGTGCCAGCAGCCGCATTAGCGGAAACGCCTACAATGAGCAGTTCTTC. Translated, it gives CASSRISGNAYNEQFF.

This clonotype came up once. The CDR3 DNA is TGCGCCAGCAGCCAAGATGTGGCTACTGGGGCCAACGTCCTGACTTTC. Protein: CASSQDVATGANVLTF. This chain joins TRBV4-3 and TRBJ2-6; unclear D gene. The germline gives CDR1 LGHNA, CDR2 YSLEER. There are 16 residues in the CDR3. Trimming removed 0 bases from V and 2 bases from J, with 8 bases in between.

This CDR3 is CASRFGQLNNSPLHF. Written as DNA, the CDR3 is TGTGCCAGCAGATTCGGACAGCTGAATAATTCACCCCTCCACTTT. The V call is TRBV6-5, the J call TRBJ1-6; possibly TRBD1 for D (6 bases). Germline assignment: CDR1 MNHEY and CDR2 SVGAGI. There are 15 residues in the CDR3. Trimming cost V 6 bases and J 5 bases, with 14 bases left between them.

As DNA, the CDR3 is TGCAGTGCACCCTTGCGGGGGGGTCCAGATACGCAGTATTTT. It yields the protein CSAPLRGGPDTQYF. The J gene is TRBJ2-3, the V gene TRBV20-1; 9 nucleotides align to TRBD2. V was pared by 6 bases and J by 4 bases, with 8 bases of the junction left unmatched. Germline-derived CDR1 and CDR2 are DFQATT and SNEGSKA (reference sequence). The CDR3 consists of 14 residues.

The rearrangement links TRBV10-3 to TRBJ1-1, with TRBD1 as a possible D gene (5 bases). This CDR3 has 13 residues. Per germline, CDR1 ENHRY and CDR2 SYGVKD. The V end was cut by 10 bases, the J end by 4 bases, with 16 bases between. The CDR3, as DNA: TGTGCCAGCGCCGGGACCCGAGGCACTGAAGCTTTCTTT. Translated, it gives CASAGTRGTEAFF.

This clonotype was seen ten or more times. The chain combines TRBV20-1 with TRBJ2-5, with TRBD1 identical over 8 bases. The CDR3 covers 13 residues. In germline, CDR1 is DFQATT, CDR2 SNEGSKA (reference sequence). With V trimmed by 6 bases and J by 4 bases, 7 bases remained unmatched. The CDR3 spells CSAPSQGGETQYF. The CDR3 nucleotides read TGCAGTGCCCCTTCACAGGGGGGAGAGACCCAGTACTTC.

V usage is TRBV4-1 and J usage is TRBJ1-6; 7 nucleotides align to TRBD1. The CDR3 has 18 amino acids. After removal of 0 bases from V and 6 bases from J, the junction contained 11 bases not matched to a gene. CDR1 and CDR2 (germline): MGHRA, YSYEKL. The CDR3 region has the DNA TGCGCCAGCAGCCAAGATCCGAGGGGGCCCTGGGCTAATTCACCCCTCCACTTT. Its translation: CASSQDPRGPWANSPLHF.

On this clonotype: This could be a read error, since a much larger clone is one nucleotide away. V gene TRBV11-1 combines with J gene TRBJ2-7; 8 bases are a match to TRBD2. CDR1 is SGHAT and CDR2 is FQDESV in the germline V gene (reference sequence). V lost 6 bases, J lost 0 bases, and 7 bases stayed unmatched. There are 15 residues in the CDR3. CDR3: CASSNIAGNSYEQYF. Written as DNA, the CDR3 is TGTGCCAGCAGTAATATAGCGGGGAACTCCTACGAGCAGTACTTC.

The chain uses TRBV6-2 or TRBV6-3 and TRBJ1-2, with TRBD1 identical over 8 bases. V shed 4 bases, J shed 4 bases, and the junction held 8 bases outside the gene matches. The CDR3 has 15 amino acids. Germline CDR1 and CDR2: MNHEY and SVGEGT. CDR3 loop: CASSSTGDVTYGYTF. The CDR3 DNA is TGTGCCAGCAGTTCGACAGGGGATGTAACCTATGGCTACACCTTC.

This sequence joins TRBV5-1 and TRBJ1-5; D gene uncertain. Trimming took 3 bases from V and 5 from J, leaving 15 bases between them. This CDR3 is built from 15 residues. From germline, CDR1 is SGHRS and CDR2 YFSETQ. The CDR3 DNA sequence: TGCGCCAGCAGCTCCGACCCCGGAGAATATCAGCCCCAGCATTTT. This translates into CASSSDPGEYQPQHF.

The gene calls are TRBV11-2 and TRBJ2-7; no definite D call. CDR1 is SGHAT, CDR2 FQNNGV, per germline. The CDR3 is made up of 16 amino acids. The V and J ends lost 0 bases and 1 base respectively, with 13 bases between them. The CDR3 sequence: CASSLDPDQRSYEQYF. CDR3 bases: TGTGCCAGCAGCTTAGATCCGGACCAGCGATCCTACGAGCAGTACTTC.

The CDR3 loop reads CASSQTAEPREGETQYF. The CDR3 bases are TGTGCCAGCAGCCAGACCGCTGAACCAAGGGAGGGGGAGACCCAGTACTTC. The V call is TRBV11-1, the J call TRBJ2-5; 7 nucleotides agree with TRBD2. Per germline, CDR1 SGHAT and CDR2 FQDESV (reference sequence). The J segment lost 5 bases and the V segment lost 5 bases, leaving 17 bases of the junction unmatched. CDR3 size: 17 residues. Using reference TRBV11-1 and TRBJ2-5 for the parts outside the CDR3, the full variable domain is EAEVAQSPRYKITEKSQAVAFWCDPISGHATLYWYRQILGQGPELLVQFQDESVVDDSQLPKDRFSAERLKGVDSTLKIQPAELGDSAMYLCASSQTAEPREGETQYFGPGTRLLVL.

As to this clonotype: A read error may be the cause here, since a much bigger clone is one base away. The J gene is TRBJ2-5, the V gene TRBV7-3; D is ambiguous. The CDR3 is 16 residues long. The germline V gene has CDR1 SGHTA and CDR2 FQGTGA. V dropped 2 bases and J dropped 8 bases, with 21 bases sitting between them. CDR3 in amino acids: CASSLEGVVGKRTQYF. The CDR3 coding sequence is TGTGCCAGCAGCTTAGAAGGAGTAGTGGGCAAGAGAACCCAGTACTTC.

This clonotype was seen ten or more times. The gene calls are TRBV4-1 and TRBJ2-7, with D possibly TRBD1 on 5 matching bases. V was clipped by 0 bases and J by 1 base, with 19 bases between them. The CDR3 is 18 amino acids. CDR1 is MGHRA, CDR2 YSYEKL, per germline. DNA of the CDR3: TGCGCCAGCAGCCAAGATTGGGGCACTACAGAGGTTTCCTACGAGCAGTACTTC. Translating gives CASSQDWGTTEVSYEQYF.